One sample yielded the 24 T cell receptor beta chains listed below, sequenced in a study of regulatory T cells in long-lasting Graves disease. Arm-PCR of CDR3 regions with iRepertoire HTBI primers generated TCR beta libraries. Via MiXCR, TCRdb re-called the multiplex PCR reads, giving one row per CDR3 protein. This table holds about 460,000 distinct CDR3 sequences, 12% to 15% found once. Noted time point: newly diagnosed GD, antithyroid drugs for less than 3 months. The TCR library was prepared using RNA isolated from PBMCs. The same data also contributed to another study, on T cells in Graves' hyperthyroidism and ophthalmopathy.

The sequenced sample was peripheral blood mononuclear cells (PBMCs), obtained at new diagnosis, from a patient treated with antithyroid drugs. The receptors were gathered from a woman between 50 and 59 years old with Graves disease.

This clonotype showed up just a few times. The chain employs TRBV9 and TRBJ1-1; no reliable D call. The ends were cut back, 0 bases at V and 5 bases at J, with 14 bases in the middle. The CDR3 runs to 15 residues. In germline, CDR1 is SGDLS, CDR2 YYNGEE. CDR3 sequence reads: CASSVGAGLGTEAFF. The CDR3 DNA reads TGTGCCAGCAGCGTAGGTGCGGGGTTGGGTACTGAAGCTTTCTTT.

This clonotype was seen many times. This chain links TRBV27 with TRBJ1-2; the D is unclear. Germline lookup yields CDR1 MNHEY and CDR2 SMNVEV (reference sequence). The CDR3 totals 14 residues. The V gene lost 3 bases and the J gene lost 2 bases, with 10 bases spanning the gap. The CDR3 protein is CASSFSWGNYGYTF. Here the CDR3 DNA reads TGTGCCAGCAGTTTCAGCTGGGGAAACTATGGCTACACCTTC.

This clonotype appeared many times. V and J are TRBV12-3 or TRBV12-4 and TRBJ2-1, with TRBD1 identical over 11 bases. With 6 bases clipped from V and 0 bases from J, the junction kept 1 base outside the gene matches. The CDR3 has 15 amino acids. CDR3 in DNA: TGTGCCAGCAGAGGGACAGGGGGCTCCTACAATGAGCAGTTCTTC. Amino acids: CASRGTGGSYNEQFF.

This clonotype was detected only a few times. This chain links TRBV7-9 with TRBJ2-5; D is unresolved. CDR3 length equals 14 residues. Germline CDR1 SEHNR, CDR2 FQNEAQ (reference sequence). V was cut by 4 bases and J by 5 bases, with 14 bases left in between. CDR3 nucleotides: TGTGCCAGCAGCTCACTAACCGGCATGGAGACCCAGTACTTC. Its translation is CASSSLTGMETQYF. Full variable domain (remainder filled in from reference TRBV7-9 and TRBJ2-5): DTGVSQNPRHKITKRGQNVTFRCDPISEHNRLYWYRQTLGQGPEFLTYFQNEAQLEKSRLLSDRFSAERPKGSFSTLEIQRTEQGDSAMYLCASSSLTGMETQYFGPGTRLLVL.

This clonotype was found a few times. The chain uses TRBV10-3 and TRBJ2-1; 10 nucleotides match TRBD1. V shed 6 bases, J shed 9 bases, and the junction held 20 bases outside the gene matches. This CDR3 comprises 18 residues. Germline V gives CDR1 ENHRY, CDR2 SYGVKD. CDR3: CAISGRTGGMSTMGEQFF. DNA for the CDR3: TGTGCCATCAGCGGCCGGACAGGGGGGATGAGTACGATGGGTGAGCAGTTCTTC.

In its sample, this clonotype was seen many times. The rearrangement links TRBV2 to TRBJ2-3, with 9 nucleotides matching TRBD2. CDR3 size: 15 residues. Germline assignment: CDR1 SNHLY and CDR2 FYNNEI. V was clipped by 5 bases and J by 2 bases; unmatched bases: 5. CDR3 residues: CASSTRTSVTDTQYF. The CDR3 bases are TGTGCCAGCAGTACACGGACTAGCGTCACAGATACGCAGTATTTT.

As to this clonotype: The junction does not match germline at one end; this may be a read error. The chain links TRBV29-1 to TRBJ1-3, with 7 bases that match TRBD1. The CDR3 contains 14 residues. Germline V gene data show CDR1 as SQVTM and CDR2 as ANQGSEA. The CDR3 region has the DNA TGCAGCGTAACAGGGGCCGGCTCTGGAAACACCATATTTTTT. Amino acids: CSVTGAGSGNTIFF. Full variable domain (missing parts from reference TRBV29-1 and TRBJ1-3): SAVISQKPSRDICQRGTSLTIQCQVDSQVTMMFWYRQQPGQSLTLIATANQGSEATYESGFVIDKFPISRPNLTFSTLTVSNMSPEDSSIYLCSVTGAGSGNTIFFGEGSWLTVV.

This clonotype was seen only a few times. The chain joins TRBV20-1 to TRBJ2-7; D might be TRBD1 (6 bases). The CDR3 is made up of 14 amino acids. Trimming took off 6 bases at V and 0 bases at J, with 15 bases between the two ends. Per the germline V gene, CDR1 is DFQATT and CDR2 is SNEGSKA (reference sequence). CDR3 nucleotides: TGCAGTGCCAAAAGACAGGAGAGCTCCTACGAGCAGTACTTC. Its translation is CSAKRQESSYEQYF.

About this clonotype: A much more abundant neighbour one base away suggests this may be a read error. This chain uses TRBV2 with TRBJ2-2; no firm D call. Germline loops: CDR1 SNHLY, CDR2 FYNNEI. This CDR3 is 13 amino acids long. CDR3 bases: TGTGTCAGCACGGAAAGAAACACCGGGGAGCTGTTTTTT. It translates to CVSTERNTGELFF.

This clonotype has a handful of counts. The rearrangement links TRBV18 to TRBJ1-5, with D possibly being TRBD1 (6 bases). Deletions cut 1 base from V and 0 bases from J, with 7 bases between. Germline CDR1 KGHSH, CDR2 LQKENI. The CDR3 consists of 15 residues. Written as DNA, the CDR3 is TGTGCCAGCTCACCACTACAGGGTAGCAATCAGCCCCAGCATTTT. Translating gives CASSPLQGSNQPQHF.

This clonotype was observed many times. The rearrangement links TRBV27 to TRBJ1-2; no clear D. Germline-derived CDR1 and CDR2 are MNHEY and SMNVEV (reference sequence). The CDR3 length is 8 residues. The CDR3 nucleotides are TGTGCGAGCTATGGCTACACCTTC. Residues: CASYGYTF.

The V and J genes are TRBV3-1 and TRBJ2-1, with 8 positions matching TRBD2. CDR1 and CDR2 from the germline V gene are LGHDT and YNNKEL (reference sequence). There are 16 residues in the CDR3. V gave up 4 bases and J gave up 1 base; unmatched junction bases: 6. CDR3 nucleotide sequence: TGTGCCAGCAGCCGGGGTAGCGGGGAGTCCTACAATGAGCAGTTCTTC. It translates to CASSRGSGESYNEQFF.

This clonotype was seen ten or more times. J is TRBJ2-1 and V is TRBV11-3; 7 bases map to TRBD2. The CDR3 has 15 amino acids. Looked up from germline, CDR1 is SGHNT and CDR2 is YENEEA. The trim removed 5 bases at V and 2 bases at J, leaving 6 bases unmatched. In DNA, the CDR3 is TGTGCCAGCAGCCCCGGGACTACAGCCTACAATGAGCAGTTCTTC. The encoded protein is CASSPGTTAYNEQFF. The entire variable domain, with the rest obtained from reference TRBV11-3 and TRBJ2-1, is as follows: EAGVVQSPRYKIIEKKQPVAFWCNPISGHNTLYWYLQNLGQGPELLIRYENEEAVDDSQLPKDRFSAERLKGVDSTLKIQPAELGDSAVYLCASSPGTTAYNEQFFGPGTRLTVL.

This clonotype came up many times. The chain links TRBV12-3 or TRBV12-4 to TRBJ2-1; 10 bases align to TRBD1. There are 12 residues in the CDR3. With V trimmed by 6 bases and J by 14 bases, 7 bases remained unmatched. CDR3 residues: CASSPTGTGEFF. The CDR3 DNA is TGTGCCAGCAGCCCGACCGGGACAGGGGAGTTCTTC.

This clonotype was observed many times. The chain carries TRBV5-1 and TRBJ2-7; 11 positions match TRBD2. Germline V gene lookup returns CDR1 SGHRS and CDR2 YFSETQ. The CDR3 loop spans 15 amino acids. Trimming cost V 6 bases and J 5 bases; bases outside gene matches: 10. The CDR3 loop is CASTLTSGSVDEQYF. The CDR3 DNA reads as TGCGCCAGCACCCTTACTAGCGGGAGTGTCGACGAGCAGTACTTC.

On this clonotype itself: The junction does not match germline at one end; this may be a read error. The CDR3 reads CASSDLGQGANEQFF. The CDR3 DNA reads TGTGCCAGTAGCGACTTGGGACAGGGGGCCAATGAGCAGTTCTTC. The rearrangement links TRBV9 to TRBJ2-1; 12 bases agree with TRBD1. Per germline, CDR1 SGDLS and CDR2 YYNGEE. This CDR3 comprises 15 residues.

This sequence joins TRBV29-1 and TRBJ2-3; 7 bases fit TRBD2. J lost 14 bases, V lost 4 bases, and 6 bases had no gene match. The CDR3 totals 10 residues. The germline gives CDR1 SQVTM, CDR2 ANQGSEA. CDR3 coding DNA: TGCAGCGTTGTAAGCGGGACTTCGTATTTT. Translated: CSVVSGTSYF.

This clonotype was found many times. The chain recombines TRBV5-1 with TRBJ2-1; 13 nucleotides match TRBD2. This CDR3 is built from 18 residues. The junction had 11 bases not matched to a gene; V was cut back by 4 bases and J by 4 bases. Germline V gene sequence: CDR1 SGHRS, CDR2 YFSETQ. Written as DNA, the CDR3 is TGCGCCAGCAGCCCCGGGACTAGCGGGAACCAGGGTTACAATGAGCAGTTCTTC. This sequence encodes CASSPGTSGNQGYNEQFF.

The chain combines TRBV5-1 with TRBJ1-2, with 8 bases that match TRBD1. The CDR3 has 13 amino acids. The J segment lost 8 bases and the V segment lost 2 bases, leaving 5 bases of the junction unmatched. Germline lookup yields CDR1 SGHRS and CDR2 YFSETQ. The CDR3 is CASSFGQGGGYTF. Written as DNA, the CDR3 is TGCGCCAGCAGCTTCGGACAGGGAGGGGGCTACACCTTC.

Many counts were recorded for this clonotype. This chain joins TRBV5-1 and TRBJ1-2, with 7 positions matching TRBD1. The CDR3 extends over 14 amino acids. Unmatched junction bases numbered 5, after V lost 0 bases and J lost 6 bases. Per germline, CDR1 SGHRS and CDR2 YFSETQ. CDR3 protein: CASSLGDRVNGYTF. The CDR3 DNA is TGCGCCAGCAGCTTGGGTGACAGGGTAAATGGCTACACCTTC. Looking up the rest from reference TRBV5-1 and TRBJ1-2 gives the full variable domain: KAGVTQTPRYLIKTRGQQVTLSCSPISGHRSVSWYQQTPGQGLQFLFEYFSETQRNKGNFPGRFSGRQFSNSRSEMNVSTLELGDSALYLCASSLGDRVNGYTFGSGTRLTVV.

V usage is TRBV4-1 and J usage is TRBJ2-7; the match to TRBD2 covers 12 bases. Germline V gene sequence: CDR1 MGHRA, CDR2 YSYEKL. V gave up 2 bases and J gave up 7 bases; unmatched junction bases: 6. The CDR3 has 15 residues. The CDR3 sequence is CASSQFRTSGTEQYF. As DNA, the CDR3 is TGCGCCAGCAGCCAATTCCGGACTAGCGGGACAGAGCAGTACTTC.

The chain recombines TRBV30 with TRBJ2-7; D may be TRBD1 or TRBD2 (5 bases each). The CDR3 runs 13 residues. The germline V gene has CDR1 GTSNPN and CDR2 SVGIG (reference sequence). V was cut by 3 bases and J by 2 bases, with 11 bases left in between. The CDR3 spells CAWRFRGAYEQYF. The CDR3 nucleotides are TGTGCCTGGAGATTCCGGGGCGCCTACGAGCAGTACTTC.

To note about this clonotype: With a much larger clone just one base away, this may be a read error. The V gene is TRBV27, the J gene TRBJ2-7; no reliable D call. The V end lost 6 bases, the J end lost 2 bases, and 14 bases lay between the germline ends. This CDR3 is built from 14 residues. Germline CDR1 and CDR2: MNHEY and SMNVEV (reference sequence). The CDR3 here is CASSQPAGTYEQYF. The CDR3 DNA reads TGTGCCAGCAGCCAACCGGCCGGAACCTACGAGCAGTACTTC.

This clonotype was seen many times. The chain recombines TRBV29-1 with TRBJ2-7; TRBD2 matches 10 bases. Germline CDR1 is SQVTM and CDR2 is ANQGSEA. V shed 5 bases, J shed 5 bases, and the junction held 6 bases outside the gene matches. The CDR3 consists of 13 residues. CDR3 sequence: CSVPSGSGHEQYF. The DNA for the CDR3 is TGCAGCGTTCCTAGCGGGAGTGGCCACGAGCAGTACTTC.